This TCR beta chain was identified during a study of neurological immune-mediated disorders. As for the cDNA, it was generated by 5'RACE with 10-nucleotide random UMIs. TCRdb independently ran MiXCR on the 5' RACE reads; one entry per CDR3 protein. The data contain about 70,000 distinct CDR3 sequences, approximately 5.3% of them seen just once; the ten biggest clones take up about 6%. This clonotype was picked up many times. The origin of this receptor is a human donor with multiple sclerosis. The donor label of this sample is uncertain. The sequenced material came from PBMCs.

The CDR3 sequence is CASSLDRMGGSPLHF. In DNA form, the CDR3 reads TGCGCCAGCAGCCTGGACCGGATGGGGGGTTCACCCCTCCACTTT. V is TRBV5-1 and J is TRBJ1-6; perhaps TRBD1 as D (5 bases). CDR1 SGHRS and CDR2 YFSETQ come from the germline V gene. V gave up 4 bases and J gave up 9 bases, with 17 bases separating them. The CDR3 has 15 amino acids.